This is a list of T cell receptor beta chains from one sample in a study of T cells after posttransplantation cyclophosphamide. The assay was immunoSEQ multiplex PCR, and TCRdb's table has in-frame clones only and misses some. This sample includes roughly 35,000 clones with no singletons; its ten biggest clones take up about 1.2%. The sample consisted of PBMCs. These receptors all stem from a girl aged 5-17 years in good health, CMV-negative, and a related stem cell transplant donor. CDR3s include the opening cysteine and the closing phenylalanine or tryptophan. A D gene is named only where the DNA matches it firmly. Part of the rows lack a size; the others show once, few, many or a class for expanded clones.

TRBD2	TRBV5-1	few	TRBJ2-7	CASSLAGSGRAGQYF	TGCGCCAGCAGCTTGGCCGGTAGCGGGAGGGCCGGACAGTACTTC
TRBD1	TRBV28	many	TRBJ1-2	CASSFPGGGYTF	TGTGCCAGCAGTTTCCCAGGGGGTGGCTACACCTTC
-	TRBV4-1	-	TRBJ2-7	CASSQDPTAGLAEQYF	TGCGCCAGCAGCCAAGATCCAACAGCGGGCCTCGCCGAGCAGTACTTC
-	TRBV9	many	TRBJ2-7	CASSPPRGRGSIYEQYF	TGTGCCAGCAGCCCTCCAAGAGGTAGGGGCAGCATCTACGAGCAGTACTTC
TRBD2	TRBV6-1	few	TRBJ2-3	CASSKPAGGTDTQYF	TGTGCCAGCAGTAAGCCAGCGGGGGGCACAGATACGCAGTATTTT
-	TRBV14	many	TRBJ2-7	CASSQEMGLYEQYF	TGTGCCAGCAGCCAAGAGATGGGACTCTACGAGCAGTACTTC
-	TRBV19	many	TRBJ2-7	CASSIAGGSYEQYF	TGTGCCAGTAGTATTGCAGGGGGGTCCTACGAGCAGTACTTC
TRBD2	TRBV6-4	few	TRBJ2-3	CASSELAGATDTQYF	TGTGCCAGCAGTGAACTAGCGGGGGCCACAGATACGCAGTATTTT
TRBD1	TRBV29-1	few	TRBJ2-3	CSAPGQGSDTQYF	TGCAGCGCGCCGGGACAGGGATCAGATACGCAGTATTTT
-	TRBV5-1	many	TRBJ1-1	CASSLALTGFEAFF	TGCGCCAGCAGCTTGGCCTTGACCGGGTTTGAAGCTTTCTTT
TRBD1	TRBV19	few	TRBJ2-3	CASSIQTGGADTQYF	TGTGCCAGTAGTATCCAAACAGGGGGCGCAGATACGCAGTATTTT
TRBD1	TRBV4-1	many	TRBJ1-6	CASSPTGGGNSPLHF	TGCGCCAGCAGCCCGACAGGGGGCGGTAATTCACCCCTCCACTTT
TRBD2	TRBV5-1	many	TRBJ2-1	CASSSGGPPSYNEQFF	TGCGCCAGCAGTTCGGGGGGACCTCCGTCCTACAATGAGCAGTTCTTC
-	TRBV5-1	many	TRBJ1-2	CASSLAGREVYGYTF	TGCGCCAGCAGCTTGGCCGGCAGGGAAGTCTATGGCTACACCTTC
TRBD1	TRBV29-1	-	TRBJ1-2	CSVADRRNGYAF	TGCAGCGTTGCGGACAGGCGAAATGGCTACGCCTTC
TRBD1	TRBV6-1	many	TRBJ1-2	CASSETGTGGSSGGYTF	TGTGCCAGCAGTGAGACCGGGACAGGGGGCTCTTCGGGTGGCTACACCTTC
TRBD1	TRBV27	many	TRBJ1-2	CASSEQGTGGYTF	TGTGCCAGCAGCGAACAGGGGACAGGCGGCTACACCTTC
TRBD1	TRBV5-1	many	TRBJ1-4	CASSAGQRNEKLFF	TGCGCCAGCAGCGCGGGACAGCGTAATGAAAAACTGTTTTTT
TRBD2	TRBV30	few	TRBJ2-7	CAWRAGEGEQYF	TGTGCCTGGAGGGCGGGGGAAGGCGAGCAGTACTTC
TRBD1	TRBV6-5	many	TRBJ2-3	CASSRDRGTDTQYF	TGTGCCAGCAGCCGGGACAGGGGAACAGATACGCAGTATTTT
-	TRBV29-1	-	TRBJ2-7	CSVVGQINYEQYF	TGCAGCGTTGTCGGACAGATAAACTACGAGCAGTACTTC
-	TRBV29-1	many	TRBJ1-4	CSVDGGGNEKLFF	TGCAGCGTTGACGGGGGGGGTAATGAAAAACTGTTTTTT
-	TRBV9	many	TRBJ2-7	CASSVEAGFDEQYF	TGTGCCAGCAGCGTAGAAGCCGGGTTCGACGAGCAGTACTTC
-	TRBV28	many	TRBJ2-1	CASSQWAMNEQFF	TGTGCCAGCAGTCAGTGGGCCATGAATGAGCAGTTCTTC
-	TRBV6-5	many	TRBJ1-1	CASSLRGTEAFF	TGTGCCAGCTCTTTAAGGGGCACTGAAGCTTTCTTT
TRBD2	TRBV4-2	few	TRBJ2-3	CASSQDALPGLAQYFGPDTQYF	TGTGCCAGCAGCCAAGACGCTTTACCGGGACTAGCCCAGTACTTTGGTCCAGATACGCAGTATTTT
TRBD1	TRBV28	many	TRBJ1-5	CASSLGTGGNQPQHF	TGTGCCAGCAGTTTGGGGACAGGGGGCAATCAGCCCCAGCATTTT
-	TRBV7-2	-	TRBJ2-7	CASSLWRGEQYF	TGTGCCAGCAGCTTATGGAGGGGCGAGCAGTACTTC
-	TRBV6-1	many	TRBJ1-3	CASSESLDSGNTIYF	TGTGCCAGCAGTGAATCCCTAGACTCTGGAAACACCATATATTTT
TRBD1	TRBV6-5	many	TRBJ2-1	CASSYSNRGLRFF	TGTGCCAGCAGTTACTCCAACAGGGGCCTCAGGTTCTTC
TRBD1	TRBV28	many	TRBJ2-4	CASRSPGGKNIQYF	TGTGCCAGCAGATCCCCAGGGGGCAAAAACATTCAGTACTTC
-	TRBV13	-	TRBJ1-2	CASSSPGGANYGYTF	TGTGCCAGCAGCTCCCCGGGGGGGGCTAACTATGGCTACACCTTC
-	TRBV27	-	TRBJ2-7	CASRPYEGGTYEQYF	TGTGCCAGCAGGCCCTATGAGGGAGGCACGTACGAGCAGTACTTC
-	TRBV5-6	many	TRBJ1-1	CASSLEVRDTEAFF	TGTGCCAGCAGCTTGGAAGTCCGGGACACTGAAGCTTTCTTT